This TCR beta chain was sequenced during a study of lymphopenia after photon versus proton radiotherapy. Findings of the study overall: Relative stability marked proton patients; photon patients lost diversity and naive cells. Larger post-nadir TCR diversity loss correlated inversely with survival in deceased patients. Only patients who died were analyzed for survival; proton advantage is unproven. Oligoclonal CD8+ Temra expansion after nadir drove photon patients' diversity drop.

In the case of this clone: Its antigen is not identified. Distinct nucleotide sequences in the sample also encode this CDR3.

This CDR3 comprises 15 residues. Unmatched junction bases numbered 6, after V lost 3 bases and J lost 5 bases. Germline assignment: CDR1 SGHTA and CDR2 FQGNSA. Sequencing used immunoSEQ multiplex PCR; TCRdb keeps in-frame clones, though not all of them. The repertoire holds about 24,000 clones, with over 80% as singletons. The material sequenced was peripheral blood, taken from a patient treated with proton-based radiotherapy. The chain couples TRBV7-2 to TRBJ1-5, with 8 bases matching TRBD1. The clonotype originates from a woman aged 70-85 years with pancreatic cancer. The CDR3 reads CASSFQGQVDQPQHF. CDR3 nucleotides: TGTGCCAGCAGCTTCCAGGGACAGGTCGATCAGCCCCAGCATTTT.